A single sample is the source of the 14 T cell receptor beta chains below, sequenced in a study of long-term antiretroviral therapy in people with HIV. Samples were assayed with immunoSEQ v3.0 at survey level. Using immunoSEQ multiplex PCR, the repertoire was profiled, and TCRdb retains in-frame clones only, with some absent. This table holds about 30,000 clones, 80% to 95% found once. This sample comprised unsorted PBMCs, obtained around 5 years after starting antiretroviral therapy. These receptors all come from a woman aged 40 to 50 with HIV.

The chain is built from TRBV5-4 and TRBJ2-7; D may match TRBD1 or TRBD2 (6 bases each). Germline CDR1 and CDR2: SGHNT and YYREEE (reference sequence). The germline V and J ends were trimmed by 6 bases and 5 bases, with 21 bases remaining between them. CDR3 length equals 15 residues. CDR3 nucleotide sequence: TGTGCCAGCACTTCAAGAGGAGGGGGTTACCACGAGCAGTACTTC. Its protein is CASTSRGGGYHEQYF.

This chain uses TRBV19 with TRBJ2-7, with D maybe TRBD2 (5 bases). The germline V gene encodes CDR1 LNHDA and CDR2 SQIVND (reference sequence). The germline V and J ends were trimmed by 4 bases and 4 bases, with 8 bases remaining between them. The CDR3 runs 12 residues. The CDR3 loop is CASSRGLYEQYF. The CDR3 DNA sequence: TGTGCCAGTAGTAGAGGACTGTACGAGCAGTACTTC. Full variable domain (outside the CDR3, taken from reference TRBV19 and TRBJ2-7): DGGITQSPKYLFRKEGQNVTLSCEQNLNHDAMYWYRQDPGQGLRLIYYSQIVNDFQKGDIAEGYSVSREKKESFPLTVTSAQKNPTAFYLCASSRGLYEQYFGPGTRLTVT.

This rearrangement joins TRBV27 to TRBJ1-1, with a weak D call TRBD1 (6 bases). Germline CDR1 reads MNHEY; CDR2 reads SMNVEV (reference sequence). Trimming took off 3 bases at V and 4 bases at J, with 12 bases between the two ends. The CDR3 spans 14 residues. CDR3 amino acids: CASSFLGQLTEAFF. CDR3 DNA: TGTGCCAGCAGTTTCCTCGGACAGCTCACTGAAGCTTTCTTT.

V is TRBV5-4 and J is TRBJ1-1; tentative D call: TRBD1 (6 bases). The CDR3 runs 17 residues. CDR1 SGHNT and CDR2 YYREEE come from the germline V gene (reference sequence). V shed 3 bases and J shed 5 bases, with 23 bases lying between them. CDR3 protein: CASSSKHRASLGTEAFF. The CDR3 nucleotides read TGTGCCAGCAGCTCCAAGCACAGGGCAAGTTTAGGTACTGAAGCTTTCTTT.

The V and J genes are TRBV19 and TRBJ1-1; D is unclear. CDR1 and CDR2 (germline): LNHDA, SQIVND (reference sequence). The CDR3 is 13 amino acids. V was clipped by 8 bases and J by 1 base, with 11 bases between them. CDR3 DNA: TGTGCCAGTGGCCTCCGGGGGAACACTGAAGCTTTCTTT. It translates to CASGLRGNTEAFF.

This chain links TRBV4-2 with TRBJ1-5; the D is unclear. The CDR3 runs 13 residues. Per the germline V gene, CDR1 is LGHNA and CDR2 is YNFKEQ. V lost 3 bases and J 7 bases, leaving 10 bases between the germline ends. The DNA of the CDR3 is TGTGCCAGCAGCCAGGCTACGGGCCAGCCCCAGCATTTT. Residues: CASSQATGQPQHF.

The rearrangement joins TRBV5-1 to TRBJ1-1, with D maybe TRBD1 (5 bases). Germline CDR1 and CDR2: SGHRS and YFSETQ. The CDR3 runs to 12 residues. V was pared by 2 bases and J by 6 bases, with 8 bases between. The chain's CDR3 is CASSFGAAEAFF. DNA of the CDR3: TGCGCCAGCAGCTTCGGGGCCGCTGAAGCTTTCTTT.

V usage is TRBV30 and J usage is TRBJ2-1; D may be TRBD2 (6 bases). The CDR3 totals 14 residues. Germline CDR1 and CDR2: GTSNPN and SVGIG (reference sequence). V was shortened by 2 bases and J by 0 bases, with 8 bases between the two germline ends. The CDR3 coding sequence is TGTGCCTGGAGTACCGGGAGCTCCTACAATGAGCAGTTCTTC. Its translation is CAWSTGSSYNEQFF.

The DNA of the CDR3 is TGTGCCAGCAGTTACTCCCCCGGGAACACTGAAGCTTTCTTT. Translating it yields CASSYSPGNTEAFF. The chain is built from TRBV6-5 and TRBJ1-1; no firm D call. Trimming removed 0 bases from V and 1 base from J, with 6 bases in between. The CDR3 loop spans 14 amino acids. Germline V gives CDR1 MNHEY, CDR2 SVGAGI.

The chain carries TRBV6-5 and TRBJ1-4; TRBD1 might be the D (6 bases). V dropped 5 bases and J dropped 7 bases, with 14 bases sitting between them. The CDR3 loop spans 14 amino acids. CDR1 is MNHEY and CDR2 is SVGAGI in the germline V gene. The CDR3 sequence: CASSGLAGAEKLFF. Here the CDR3 DNA reads TGTGCCAGCAGTGGACTGGCGGGGGCTGAAAAACTGTTTTTT.

The chain carries TRBV9 and TRBJ1-1, with 7 bases matching TRBD1. There are 14 residues in the CDR3. J lost 3 bases, V lost 3 bases, and 5 bases had no gene match. The germline gives CDR1 SGDLS, CDR2 YYNGEE. The CDR3 DNA is TGTGCCAGCAGCGGTCGTCAGGGGGACACTGAAGCTTTCTTT. Translating it yields CASSGRQGDTEAFF.

V is TRBV4-1 and J is TRBJ1-3, with D unclear. This CDR3 is 15 amino acids long. V was shortened by 1 base and J by 0 bases, with 7 bases between the two germline ends. Germline V lookup: CDR1 MGHRA, CDR2 YSYEKL. The CDR3 DNA is TGCGCCAGCAGCCAAGGGACGGGCTCTGGAAACACCATATATTTT. It yields the protein CASSQGTGSGNTIYF.

This clone was picked up one time. The rearrangement uses TRBV7-6 and TRBJ2-3; D remains ambiguous. The CDR3 loop spans 12 amino acids. Germline V gene sequence: CDR1 SGHVS, CDR2 FNYEAQ. Deletions cut 4 bases from V and 4 bases from J, with 6 bases between. This CDR3 is CASSSGPDTQYF. The CDR3 DNA follows: TGTGCCAGCAGCTCAGGCCCAGATACGCAGTATTTT.

The chain has TRBV15 and TRBJ2-4; D uncertain. Germline V gene data show CDR1 as LNHNV and CDR2 as YYDKDF (reference sequence). This CDR3 has 19 residues. Trimming shortened V by 0 bases and J by 0 bases, and 18 bases separated the two germline ends. Here the CDR3 reads CATSRDPLTVLIAKNIQYF. As DNA, the CDR3 is TGTGCCACCAGCAGAGATCCTTTAACAGTGCTCATAGCCAAAAACATTCAGTACTTC.